This passage covers 6 T cell receptor beta chains from one sample sequenced in a study of T cells in women clearing cervical HPV infection. Generated by immunoSEQ multiplex PCR, the TCRdb table keeps only in-frame clones and is missing some. The data show around 40,000 clones, and the top ten clones hold around 6.4%. The material sequenced was blood buffy coat. These receptors were collected from a woman aged 18-70 years with a cervical HPV16 infection that either progressed to CIN3+ or cleared (not recorded which).

On this clone: The read ends 3 residues before the CDR3 terminus; that terminus is restored from the germline J gene. J is TRBJ1-2 and V is TRBV10-3; D may be TRBD1 (6 bases). Trimming stripped 11 bases from V and 6 bases from J, with 19 bases between. Germline V gene lookup returns CDR1 ENHRY and CDR2 SYGVKD. The CDR3 extends over 13 amino acids. The DNA read from the CDR3 is TGTGCCGTGCAGACGGCGGGGGCGGATGGC. It specifies CAVQTAGADG. The CDR3 in its entirety is CAVQTAGADGYTF.

Note on this clone: The sequence runs out 3 residues before the end of the CDR3; the remainder is reconstructed from the germline J gene. This chain uses TRBV27 with TRBJ2-1; a possible D gene is TRBD1 (6 bases). This CDR3 comprises 13 residues. Trimming shortened V by 3 bases and J by 9 bases, and 12 bases separated the two germline ends. CDR1 and CDR2 from the germline V gene are MNHEY and SMNVEV (reference sequence). CDR3 amino acids: CASSFFRGGEQFF. The sequenced part of the CDR3 DNA is TGTGCCAGCAGTTTCTTCCGAGGGGGTGAG.

As concerns this clone: The CDR3 end lies 3 residues beyond the end of the read and is filled in from the germline J gene. The chain carries TRBV19 and TRBJ2-3, with D tentatively TRBD1 (5 bases). The CDR3 sequence is 11 residues long. Germline CDR1 LNHDA, CDR2 SQIVND (reference sequence). CDR3 sequence: CASGQGQPQYF. Incomplete CDR3 DNA: TGTGCCAGTGGCCAGGGTCAGCCG.

About this clone: The observed sequence ends 3 residues before the CDR3 terminus, with the missing tail filled in from the germline J gene. The J gene is TRBJ1-1, the V gene TRBV2, with TRBD1 matching over 7 bases. J lost 7 bases, V lost 4 bases, and 3 bases had no gene match. From germline, CDR1 is SNHLY and CDR2 FYNNEI. The CDR3 is 12 residues long. The sequenced CDR3 bases are TGTGCCAGCAGTGCGGGACAGAGTGAA. Encoded protein: CASSAGQSE. The CDR3 as a whole reads CASSAGQSEAFF.

The part of the CDR3 DNA that was read is TGTGCCAGCCGCCCAACCACAAATACCAAAAACGAG. Its protein is CASRPTTNTKNE. The CDR3 reads in full as CASRPTTNTKNEQYF. V is TRBV2 and J is TRBJ2-7; D is undetermined. The read stops 3 residues short of the end of the CDR3; the missing end is completed from the germline J gene. CDR1 is SNHLY and CDR2 is FYNNEI in the germline V gene. V gave up 8 bases and J gave up 5 bases, with 22 bases separating them. The CDR3 is made up of 15 amino acids.

On this clone: The read gets to within 3 residues of the CDR3 end, and the germline J gene fills in the rest. The chain carries TRBV19 and TRBJ2-2; the D is unclear. The CDR3 totals 13 residues. CDR1 is LNHDA and CDR2 is SQIVND in the germline V gene (reference sequence). CDR3 amino acids: CASSFTANSPLFF. The sequenced part of the CDR3 DNA is TGTGCCAGTAGTTTTACCGCGAATTCACCG.